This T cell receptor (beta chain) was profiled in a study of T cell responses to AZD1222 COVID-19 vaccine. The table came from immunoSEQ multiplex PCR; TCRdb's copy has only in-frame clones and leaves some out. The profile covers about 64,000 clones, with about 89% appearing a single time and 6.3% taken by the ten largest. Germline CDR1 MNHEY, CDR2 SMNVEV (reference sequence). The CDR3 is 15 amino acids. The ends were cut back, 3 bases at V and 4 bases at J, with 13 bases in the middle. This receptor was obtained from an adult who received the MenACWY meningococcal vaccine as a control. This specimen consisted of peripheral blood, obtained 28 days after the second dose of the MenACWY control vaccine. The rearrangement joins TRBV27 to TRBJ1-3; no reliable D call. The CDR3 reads CASSLSITTGNTIYF. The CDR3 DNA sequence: TGTGCCAGCAGTTTGAGCATAACCACGGGAAACACCATATATTTT.